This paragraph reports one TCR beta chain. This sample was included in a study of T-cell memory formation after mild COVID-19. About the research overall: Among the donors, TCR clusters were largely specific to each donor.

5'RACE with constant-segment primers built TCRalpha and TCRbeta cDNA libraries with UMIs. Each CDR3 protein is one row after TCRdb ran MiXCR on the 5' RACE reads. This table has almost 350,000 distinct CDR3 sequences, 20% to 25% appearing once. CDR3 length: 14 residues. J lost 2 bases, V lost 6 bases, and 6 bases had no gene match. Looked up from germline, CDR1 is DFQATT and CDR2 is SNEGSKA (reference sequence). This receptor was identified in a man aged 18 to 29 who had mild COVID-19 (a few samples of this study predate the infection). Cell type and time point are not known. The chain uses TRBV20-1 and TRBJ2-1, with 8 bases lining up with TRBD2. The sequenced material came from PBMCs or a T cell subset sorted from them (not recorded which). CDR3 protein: CSAEAGETYNEQFF. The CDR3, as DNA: TGCAGTGCAGAAGCGGGGGAGACCTACAATGAGCAGTTCTTC.